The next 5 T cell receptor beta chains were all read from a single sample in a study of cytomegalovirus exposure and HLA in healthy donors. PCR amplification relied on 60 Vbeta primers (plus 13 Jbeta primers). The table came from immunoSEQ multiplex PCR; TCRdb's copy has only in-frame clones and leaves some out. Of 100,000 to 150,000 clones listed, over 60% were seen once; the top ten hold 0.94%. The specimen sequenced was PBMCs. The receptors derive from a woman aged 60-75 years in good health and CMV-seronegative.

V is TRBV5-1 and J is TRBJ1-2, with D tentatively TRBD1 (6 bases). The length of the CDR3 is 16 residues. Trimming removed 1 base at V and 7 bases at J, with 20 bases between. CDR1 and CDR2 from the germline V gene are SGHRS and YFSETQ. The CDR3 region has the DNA TGCGCCAGCAGCTTGACCCTGACAGGTGGGGGTAGTGGCTACACCTTC. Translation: CASSLTLTGGGSGYTF.

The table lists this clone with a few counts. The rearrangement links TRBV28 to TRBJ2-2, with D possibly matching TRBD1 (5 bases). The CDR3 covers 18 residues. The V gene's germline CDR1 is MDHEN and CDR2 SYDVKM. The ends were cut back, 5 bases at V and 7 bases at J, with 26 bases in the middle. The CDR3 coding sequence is TGTGCCAGCAGTCCCCCACGCTTCGACCGCTTCCAGGGCGGGGAGCTGTTTTTT. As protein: CASSPPRFDRFQGGELFF.

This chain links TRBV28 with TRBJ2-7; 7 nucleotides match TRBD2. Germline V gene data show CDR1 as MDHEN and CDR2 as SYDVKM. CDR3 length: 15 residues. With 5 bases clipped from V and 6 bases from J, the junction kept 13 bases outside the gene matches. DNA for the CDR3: TGTGCCAGCAGTCCCACGAGGGCGGGAGCAGTCGAGCAGTACTTC. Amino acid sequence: CASSPTRAGAVEQYF.

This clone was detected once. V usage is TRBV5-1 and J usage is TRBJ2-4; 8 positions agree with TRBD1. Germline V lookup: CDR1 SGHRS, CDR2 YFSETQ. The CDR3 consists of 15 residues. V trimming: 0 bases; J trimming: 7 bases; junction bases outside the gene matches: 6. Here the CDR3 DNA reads TGCGCCAGCAGCTTGGCCACGGCAGGGGGCAACATTCAGTACTTC. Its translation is CASSLATAGGNIQYF.

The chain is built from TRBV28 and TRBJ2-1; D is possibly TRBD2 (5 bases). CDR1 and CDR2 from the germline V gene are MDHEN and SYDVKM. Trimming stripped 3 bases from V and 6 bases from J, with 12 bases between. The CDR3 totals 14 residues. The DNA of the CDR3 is TGTGCCAGCAGTTTGGACCGGAGGCGCAATGAGCAGTTCTTC. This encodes CASSLDRRRNEQFF.